The clone carrying this T cell receptor beta chain has a handful of counts. The antigen is unknown. Single viable CD3+CD4+CD8-CD45RO+ cells were sorted as the memory CD4+ T cells. CMV serostatus came from serum IgG against pp150, pp28, p38, p52. The data originate from a study of memory CD4+ T cells and cytomegalovirus serostatus. V lost 3 bases, J lost 8 bases, and 8 bases lay in between. The CDR3 covers 13 residues. The germline CDR1 and CDR2 sequences are KGHSH and LQKENI. General study findings and limits: Each of approximately 69 CMV-associated TCRbeta sequences occurred in one to five individuals.

This table comes from immunoSEQ multiplex PCR, and its TCRdb copy is limited to in-frame clones, with some not included. The sample yields about 25,000 clones, over 70% seen once. The receptor was derived from an adult in good health and CMV-seronegative. Sequencing was performed on memory CD4+ T cells from blood. The V gene is TRBV18, the J gene TRBJ1-6; a weak D match, TRBD1 (6 bases). This CDR3 is CASSPNRDSPLHF. CDR3 DNA sequence: TGTGCCAGCTCACCTAACAGGGATTCACCCCTCCACTTT.